This is a list of T cell receptor beta chains from one sample in a study of human T cells and chemical hapten exposure. MiXCR, applied by TCRdb to the RACE reads, yields one record per CDR3 protein. The repertoire includes 55,000 to 75,000 distinct CDR3 sequences, around 11% of them detected once, and 2.4% sits in the top ten. The sequencing here drew on whole blood, taken in connection with sensitization to the hapten diphenylcyclopropenone (DPC). These receptors were collected from a young man with alopecia areata. Some clones in this sample may be carry-over from other donors' samples. Both conserved end residues are part of each CDR3. Each record gives: V gene, CDR3 protein.

TRBV29-1 CSIFSPRGPETQYF
TRBV12-3/TRBV12-4 CASTRTAKSNYGYTF
TRBV4-1 CASSPQVYQETQYF
TRBV7-2 CASSAPGTGVLDEQFF
TRBV7-9 CASSPHPVRDSSGEQYF
TRBV6-6 CASSSSEKNWGTQYF
TRBV20-1 CSAQPGELAKNIQYF
TRBV28 CASTSGEGGGYTF
TRBV30 CAWMRAVAYEQYF
TRBV5-4 CASSLGTHGYTF
TRBV6-5 CASRYRQGQYTYEQYF
TRBV29-1 CSATGTDQETQYF
TRBV30 CAWSLRGEYEQYF
TRBV20-1 CSARDRGGAIDGYTF
TRBV5-5 CASSLVAGTKQETQYF
TRBV9 CASSDGRPEAFF
TRBV7-3 CASSLQRGATDTQYF
TRBV10-3 CAITDSVDTQYF
TRBV14 CASSQVAGGGIYF
TRBV7-2 CASSLEVGSYEQYF
TRBV20-1 CSVRGGQETQYF
TRBV20-1 CSAAGLAGHNEQYF
TRBV12-3/TRBV12-4 CASSYESGYRVSSGNTIYF
TRBV5-1 CASSSTGTGYNEQFF
TRBV7-2 CASAQQSGGAGTDTQYF
TRBV5-4 CASSPDGTNTGELFF
TRBV18 CASSLGRDRGVQPQHF
TRBV5-1 CASSLGRVEETQYF
TRBV3-1 CASSPRQGAGEQYF
TRBV6-6 CASTYGLDGIYGYTF
TRBV5-6 CASSTGGHTGELFF
TRBV11-2 CASSPIQRARGRSYEQYF
TRBV7-2 CASSLAIRGSTDTQYF
TRBV2 CASNWAGTGSYEQYF
TRBV5-6 CASTQQGENTIYF
TRBV18 CASSPRQGLSDTQYF
TRBV5-4 CASSQPEGGFAEQFF